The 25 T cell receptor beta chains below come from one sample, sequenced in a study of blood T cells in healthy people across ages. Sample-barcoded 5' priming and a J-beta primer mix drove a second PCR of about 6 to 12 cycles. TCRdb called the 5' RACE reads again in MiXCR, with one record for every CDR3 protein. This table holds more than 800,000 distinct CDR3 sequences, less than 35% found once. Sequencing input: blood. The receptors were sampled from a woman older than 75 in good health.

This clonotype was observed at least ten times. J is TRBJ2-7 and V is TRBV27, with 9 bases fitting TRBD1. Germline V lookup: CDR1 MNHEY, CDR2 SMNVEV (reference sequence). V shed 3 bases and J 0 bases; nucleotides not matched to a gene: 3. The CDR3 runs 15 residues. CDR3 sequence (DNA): TGTGCCAGCAGTTTGACAGGGGGGGGCTCCTACGAGCAGTACTTC. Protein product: CASSLTGGGSYEQYF.

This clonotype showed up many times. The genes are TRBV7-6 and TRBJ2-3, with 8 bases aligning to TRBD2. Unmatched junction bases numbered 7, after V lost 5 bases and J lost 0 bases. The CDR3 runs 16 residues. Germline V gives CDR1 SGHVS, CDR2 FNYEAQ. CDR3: CASSPRTSRSTDTQYF. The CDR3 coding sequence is TGTGCCAGCAGCCCAAGGACTAGCCGGAGCACAGATACGCAGTATTTT.

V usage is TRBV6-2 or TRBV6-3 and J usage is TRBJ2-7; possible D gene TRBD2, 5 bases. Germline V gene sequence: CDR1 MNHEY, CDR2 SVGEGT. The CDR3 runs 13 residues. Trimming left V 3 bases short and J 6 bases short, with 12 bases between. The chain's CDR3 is CASSYLSAGEQYF. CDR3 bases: TGTGCCAGCAGTTATTTGTCGGCGGGCGAGCAGTACTTC.

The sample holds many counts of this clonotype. Here the CDR3 reads CASRLTTPNYGYTF. The CDR3 DNA is TGTGCCAGCAGATTGACAACCCCCAACTATGGCTACACCTTC. This chain links TRBV28 with TRBJ1-2; unclear D gene. V was shortened by 6 bases and J by 2 bases, with 13 bases between the two germline ends. Germline V gene data show CDR1 as MDHEN and CDR2 as SYDVKM. This CDR3 has 14 amino acids.

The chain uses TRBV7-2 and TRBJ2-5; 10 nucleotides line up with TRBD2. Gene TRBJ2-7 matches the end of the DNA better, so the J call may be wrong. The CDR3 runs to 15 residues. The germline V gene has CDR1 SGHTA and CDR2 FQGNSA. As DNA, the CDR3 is TGTGCCAGCAGCTTAGTAGCGGGAGGCCCCAACGAGCAGTACTTC. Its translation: CASSLVAGGPNEQYF.

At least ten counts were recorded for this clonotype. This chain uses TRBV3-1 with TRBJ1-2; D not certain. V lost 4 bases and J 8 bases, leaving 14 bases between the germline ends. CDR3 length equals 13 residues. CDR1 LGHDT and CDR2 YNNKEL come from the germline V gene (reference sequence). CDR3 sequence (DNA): TGTGCCAGCAGCCCCCAGGCGACGGGAGGCTACACCTTC. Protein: CASSPQATGGYTF.

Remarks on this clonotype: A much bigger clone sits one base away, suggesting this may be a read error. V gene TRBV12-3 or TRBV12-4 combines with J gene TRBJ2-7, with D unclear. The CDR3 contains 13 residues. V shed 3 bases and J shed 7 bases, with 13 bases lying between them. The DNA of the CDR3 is TGTGCCAGCAGTTTGAGCATGGTCAATGAGCAGTACTTC. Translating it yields CASSLSMVNEQYF.

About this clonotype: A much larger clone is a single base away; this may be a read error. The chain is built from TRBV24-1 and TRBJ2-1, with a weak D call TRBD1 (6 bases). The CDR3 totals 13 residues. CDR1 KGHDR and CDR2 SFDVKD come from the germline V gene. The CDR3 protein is CAASEGVYNEQFF. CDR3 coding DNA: TGTGCCGCCAGTGAGGGGGTCTACAATGAGCAGTTCTTC.

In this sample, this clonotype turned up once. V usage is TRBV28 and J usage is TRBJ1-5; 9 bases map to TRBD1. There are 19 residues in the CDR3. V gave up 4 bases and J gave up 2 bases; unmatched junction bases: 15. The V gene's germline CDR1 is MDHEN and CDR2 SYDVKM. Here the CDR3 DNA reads TGTGCCAGCAGTTCACAAATGGGACAGGGAAGTTTGGGCAATCAGCCCCAGCATTTT. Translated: CASSSQMGQGSLGNQPQHF.

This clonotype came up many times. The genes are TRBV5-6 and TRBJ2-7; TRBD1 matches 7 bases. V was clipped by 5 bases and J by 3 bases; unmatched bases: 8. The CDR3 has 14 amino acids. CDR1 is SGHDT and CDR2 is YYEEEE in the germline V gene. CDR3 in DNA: TGTGCCAGCAGGTTCACAGGGGCCAGCTACGAGCAGTACTTC. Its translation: CASRFTGASYEQYF.

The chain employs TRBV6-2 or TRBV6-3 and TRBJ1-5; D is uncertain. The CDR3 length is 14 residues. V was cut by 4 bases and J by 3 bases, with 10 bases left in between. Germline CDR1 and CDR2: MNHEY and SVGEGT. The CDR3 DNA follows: TGTGCCAGCAGTTCTTCTAACCACAATCAGCCCCAGCATTTT. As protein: CASSSSNHNQPQHF.

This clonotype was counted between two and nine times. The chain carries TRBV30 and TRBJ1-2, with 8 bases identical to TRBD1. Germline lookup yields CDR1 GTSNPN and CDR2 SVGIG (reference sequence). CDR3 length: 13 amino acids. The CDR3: CASTQGALNGYTF. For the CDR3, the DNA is TGTGCGTCGACCCAGGGGGCGCTTAATGGCTACACCTTC.

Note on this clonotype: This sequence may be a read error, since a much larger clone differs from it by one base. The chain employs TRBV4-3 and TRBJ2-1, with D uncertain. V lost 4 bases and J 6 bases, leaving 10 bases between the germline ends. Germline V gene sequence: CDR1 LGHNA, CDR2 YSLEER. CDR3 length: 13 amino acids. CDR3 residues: CASSLSDGNEQFF. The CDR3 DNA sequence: TGCGCCAGCAGCCTAAGTGACGGCAATGAGCAGTTCTTC.

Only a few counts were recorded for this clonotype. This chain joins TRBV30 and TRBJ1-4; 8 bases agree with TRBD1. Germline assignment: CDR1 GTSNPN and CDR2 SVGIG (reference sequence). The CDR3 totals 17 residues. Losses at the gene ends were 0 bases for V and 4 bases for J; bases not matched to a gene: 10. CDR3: CAWSVRGQGAVNEKLFF. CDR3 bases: TGTGCCTGGAGTGTACGAGGGCAGGGGGCGGTTAATGAAAAACTGTTTTTT.

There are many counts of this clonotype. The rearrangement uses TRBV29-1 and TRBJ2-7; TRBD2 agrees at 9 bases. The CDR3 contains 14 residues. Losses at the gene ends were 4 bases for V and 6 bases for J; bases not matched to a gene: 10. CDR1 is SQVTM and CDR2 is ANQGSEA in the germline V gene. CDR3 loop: CSVGASGDSVEQYF. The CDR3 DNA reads TGCAGCGTTGGAGCTAGCGGGGATTCCGTCGAGCAGTACTTC.

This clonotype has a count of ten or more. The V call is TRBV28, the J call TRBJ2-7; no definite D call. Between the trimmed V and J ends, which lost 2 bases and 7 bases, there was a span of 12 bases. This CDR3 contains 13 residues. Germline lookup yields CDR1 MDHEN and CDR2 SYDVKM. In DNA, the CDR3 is TGTGCCAGCAGTTTAAACGGCTTGGAGGAGCAGTACTTC. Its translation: CASSLNGLEEQYF.

CDR3 nucleotide sequence: TGTGCCAGCAGCTTTGGACAGAAGAATGAAAAACTGTTTTTT. This translates into CASSFGQKNEKLFF. The chain has TRBV5-6 and TRBJ1-4; TRBD1 might be the D (6 bases). The CDR3 has 14 amino acids. The V end was cut by 2 bases, the J end by 5 bases, with 10 bases between. The V gene's germline CDR1 is SGHDT and CDR2 YYEEEE. Based on the CDR3 plus reference TRBV5-6 and TRBJ1-4, the full variable domain is DAGVTQSPTHLIKTRGQQVTLRCSPKSGHDTVSWYQQALGQGPQFIFQYYEEEERQRGNFPDRFSGHQFPNYSSELNVNALLLGDSALYLCASSFGQKNEKLFFGSGTQLSVL.

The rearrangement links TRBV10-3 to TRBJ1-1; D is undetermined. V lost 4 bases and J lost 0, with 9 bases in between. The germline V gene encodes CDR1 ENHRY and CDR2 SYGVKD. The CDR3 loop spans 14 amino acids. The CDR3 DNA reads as TGTGCCATCAGTGCCGGCAGCTTGAACACTGAAGCTTTCTTT. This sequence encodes CAISAGSLNTEAFF.

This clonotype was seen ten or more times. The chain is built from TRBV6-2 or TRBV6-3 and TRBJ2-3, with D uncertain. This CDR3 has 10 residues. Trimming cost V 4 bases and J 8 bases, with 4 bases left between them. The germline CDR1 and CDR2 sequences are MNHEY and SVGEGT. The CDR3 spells CASSSVTQYF. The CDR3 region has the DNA TGTGCCAGCAGTTCGGTTACGCAGTATTTT.

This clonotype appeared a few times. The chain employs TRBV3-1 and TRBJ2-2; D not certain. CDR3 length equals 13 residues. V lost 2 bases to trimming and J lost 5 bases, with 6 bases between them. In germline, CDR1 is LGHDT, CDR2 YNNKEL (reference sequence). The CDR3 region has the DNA TGTGCCAGCAGCCAATATACTACCGGGGAGCTGTTTTTT. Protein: CASSQYTTGELFF.

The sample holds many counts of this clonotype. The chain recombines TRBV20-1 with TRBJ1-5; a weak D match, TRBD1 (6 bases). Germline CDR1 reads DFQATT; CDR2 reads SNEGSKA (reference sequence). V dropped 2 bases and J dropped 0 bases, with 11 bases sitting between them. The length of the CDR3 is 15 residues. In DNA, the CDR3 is TGCAGTGCTAGACAGGGGATCCATAGCAATCAGCCCCAGCATTTT. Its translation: CSARQGIHSNQPQHF.

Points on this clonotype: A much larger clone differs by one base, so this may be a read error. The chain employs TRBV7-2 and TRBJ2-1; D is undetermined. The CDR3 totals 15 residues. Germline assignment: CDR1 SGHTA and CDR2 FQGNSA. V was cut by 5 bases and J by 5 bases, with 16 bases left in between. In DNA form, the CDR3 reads TGTGCCAGCAGCGTAGGGTCTGGAGCAGACAATGAGCAGTTCTTC. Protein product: CASSVGSGADNEQFF.

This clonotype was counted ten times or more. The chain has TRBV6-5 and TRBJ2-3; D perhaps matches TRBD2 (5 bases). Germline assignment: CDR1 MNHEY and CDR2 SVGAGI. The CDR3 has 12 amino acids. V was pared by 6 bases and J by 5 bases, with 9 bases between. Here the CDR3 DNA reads TGTGCCAGCAGCCAACGGGAAGATACGCAGTATTTT. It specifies CASSQREDTQYF.

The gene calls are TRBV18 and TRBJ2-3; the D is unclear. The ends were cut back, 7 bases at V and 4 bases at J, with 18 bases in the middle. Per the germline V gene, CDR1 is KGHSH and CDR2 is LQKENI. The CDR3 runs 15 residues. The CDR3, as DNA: TGTGCCAGCTGCCTAAGCGCTAGTGGGGCAGATACGCAGTATTTT. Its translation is CASCLSASGADTQYF.

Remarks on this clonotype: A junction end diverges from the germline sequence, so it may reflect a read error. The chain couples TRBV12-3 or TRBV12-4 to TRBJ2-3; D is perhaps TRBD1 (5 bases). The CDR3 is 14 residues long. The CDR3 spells CASSSRVSADAQYF. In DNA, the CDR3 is TGTGCCAGCAGTTCCAGGGTCAGCGCAGATGCGCAGTATTTT.